This TCR beta chain was recorded in a study of blood T cell repertoires in COVID-19. The wider study: Sites across the United States, Italy and Spain contributed samples from acute and convalescent COVID-19. T cells, B-cell-depleted T cells, or PBMCs provided the cDNA or gDNA that served as material.

V lost 1 base and J lost 8, with 14 bases in between. The CDR3 runs to 14 residues. The V gene's germline CDR1 is MNHEY and CDR2 SVGAGI. In the original processing: It was from reference gene primer amplification that nucleated cell counts were estimated. This table comes from immunoSEQ multiplex PCR, and its TCRdb copy is limited to in-frame clones, with some not included. Clonal size and the V and J genes are those of that table, whereas D and trimming came from the DNA. This sample carries 150,000 to 200,000 clones, around four fifths of them seen once, and the ten largest clones take 5.5% to 7.5%.

The gene calls are TRBV6-5 and TRBJ1-2; maybe TRBD1 (6 bases). Sequencing was carried out using peripheral blood. The TCR was taken from a woman in her forties with acute or convalescent COVID-19. CDR3 nucleotides: TGTGCCAGCAGTTACTGGGACAAAAGAGGGGGCTACACCTTC. Protein: CASSYWDKRGGYTF.